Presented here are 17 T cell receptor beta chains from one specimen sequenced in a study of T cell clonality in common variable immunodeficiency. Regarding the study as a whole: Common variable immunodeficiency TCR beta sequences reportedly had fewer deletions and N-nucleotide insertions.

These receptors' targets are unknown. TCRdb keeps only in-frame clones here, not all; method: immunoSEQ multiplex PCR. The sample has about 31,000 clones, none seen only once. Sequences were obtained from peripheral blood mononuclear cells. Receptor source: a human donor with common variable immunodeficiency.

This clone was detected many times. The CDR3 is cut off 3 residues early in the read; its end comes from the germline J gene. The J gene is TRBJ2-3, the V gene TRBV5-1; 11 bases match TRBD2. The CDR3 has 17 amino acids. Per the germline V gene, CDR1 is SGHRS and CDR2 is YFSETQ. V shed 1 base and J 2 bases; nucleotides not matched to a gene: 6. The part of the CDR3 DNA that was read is TGCGCCAGCAGCTTGATACTAGCGGGAGATTTCACAGATACG. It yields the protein CASSLILAGDFTDT. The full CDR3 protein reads CASSLILAGDFTDTQYF.

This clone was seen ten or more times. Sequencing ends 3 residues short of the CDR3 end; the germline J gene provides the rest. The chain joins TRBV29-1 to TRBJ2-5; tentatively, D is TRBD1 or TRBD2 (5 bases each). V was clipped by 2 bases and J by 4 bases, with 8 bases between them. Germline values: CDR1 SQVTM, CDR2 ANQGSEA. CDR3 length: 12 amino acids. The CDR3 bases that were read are TGCAGCGTTGAAAAGGGGAGAGAGACC. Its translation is CSVEKGRET. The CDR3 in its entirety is CSVEKGRETQYF.

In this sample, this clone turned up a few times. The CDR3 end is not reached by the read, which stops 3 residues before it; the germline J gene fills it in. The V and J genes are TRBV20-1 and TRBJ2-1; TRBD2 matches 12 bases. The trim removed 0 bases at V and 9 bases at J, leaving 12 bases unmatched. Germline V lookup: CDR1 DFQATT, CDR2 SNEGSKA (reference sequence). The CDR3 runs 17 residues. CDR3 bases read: TGCAGTGCTAGAGATCGGGAAGCTAGCGGGAGGGCCATTGAG. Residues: CSARDREASGRAIE. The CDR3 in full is CSARDREASGRAIEQFF.

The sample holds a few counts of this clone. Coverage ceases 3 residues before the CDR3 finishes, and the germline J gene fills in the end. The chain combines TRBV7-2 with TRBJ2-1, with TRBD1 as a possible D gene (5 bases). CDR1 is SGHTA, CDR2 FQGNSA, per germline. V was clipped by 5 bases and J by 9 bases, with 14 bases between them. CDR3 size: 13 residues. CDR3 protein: CASSGAQAGEQFF. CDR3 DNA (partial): TGTGCCAGCAGCGGGGCCCAGGCCGGTGAG.

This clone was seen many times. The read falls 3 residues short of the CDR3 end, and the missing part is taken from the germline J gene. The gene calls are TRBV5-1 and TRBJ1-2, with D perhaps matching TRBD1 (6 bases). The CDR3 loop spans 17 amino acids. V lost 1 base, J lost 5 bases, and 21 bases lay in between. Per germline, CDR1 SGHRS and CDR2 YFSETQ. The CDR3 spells CASSLRGTGKEPYGYTF. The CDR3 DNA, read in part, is TGCGCCAGCAGCTTGAGGGGTACAGGGAAGGAGCCGTATGGC.

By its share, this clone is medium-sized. Here the CDR3 reads CASSPDIYEKLFF. The DNA read from the CDR3 is TGTGCCAGCAGCCCGGACATTTATGAAAAA. The rearrangement uses TRBV28 and TRBJ1-4; D perhaps matches TRBD1 (5 bases). The read comes to an end 3 residues before the CDR3 does, leaving the germline J gene to fill in the end. This CDR3 contains 13 residues. V dropped 6 bases and J dropped 6 bases, with 11 bases sitting between them. From germline, CDR1 is MDHEN and CDR2 SYDVKM.

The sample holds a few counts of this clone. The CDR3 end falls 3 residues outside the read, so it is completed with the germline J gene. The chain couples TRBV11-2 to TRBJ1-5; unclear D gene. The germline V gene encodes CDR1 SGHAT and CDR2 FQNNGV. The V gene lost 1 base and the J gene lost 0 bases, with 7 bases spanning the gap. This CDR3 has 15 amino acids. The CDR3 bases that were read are TGTGCCAGCAGCTTAGGGGCTTATAGCAATCAGCCC. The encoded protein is CASSLGAYSNQP. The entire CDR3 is CASSLGAYSNQPQHF.

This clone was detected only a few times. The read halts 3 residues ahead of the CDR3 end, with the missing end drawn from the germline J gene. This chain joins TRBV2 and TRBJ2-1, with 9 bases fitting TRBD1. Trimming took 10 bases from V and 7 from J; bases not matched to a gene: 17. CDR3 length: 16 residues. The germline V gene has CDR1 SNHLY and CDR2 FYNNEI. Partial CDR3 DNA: TGTGCCACCGAAACAGGGGGCGAGGCGGGTTGGAATGAG. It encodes CATETGGEAGWNE. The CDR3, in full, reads CATETGGEAGWNEQFF.

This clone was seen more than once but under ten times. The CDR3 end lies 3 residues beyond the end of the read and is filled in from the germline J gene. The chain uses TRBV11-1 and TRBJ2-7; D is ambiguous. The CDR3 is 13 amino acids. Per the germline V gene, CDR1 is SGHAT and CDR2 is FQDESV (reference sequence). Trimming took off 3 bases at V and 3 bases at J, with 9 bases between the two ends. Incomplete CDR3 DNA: TGTGCCAGCAGCTTCCGGTCGAACTACGAG. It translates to CASSFRSNYE. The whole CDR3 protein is CASSFRSNYEQYF.

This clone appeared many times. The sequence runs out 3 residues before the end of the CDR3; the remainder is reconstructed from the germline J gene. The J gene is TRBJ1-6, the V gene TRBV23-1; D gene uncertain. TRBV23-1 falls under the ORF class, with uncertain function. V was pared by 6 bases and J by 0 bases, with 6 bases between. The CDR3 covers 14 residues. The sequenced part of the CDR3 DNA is TGCGCCAGCAGCCACTCCTCCTATAATTCACCC. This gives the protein CASSHSSYNSP. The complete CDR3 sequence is CASSHSSYNSPLHF.

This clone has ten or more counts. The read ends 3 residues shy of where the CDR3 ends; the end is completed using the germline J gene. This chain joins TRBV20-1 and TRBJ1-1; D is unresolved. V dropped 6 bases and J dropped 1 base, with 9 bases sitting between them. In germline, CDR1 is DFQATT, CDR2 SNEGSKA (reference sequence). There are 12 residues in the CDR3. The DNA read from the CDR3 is TGCAGTGCACCTAGAGGGAACACTGAA. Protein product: CSAPRGNTE. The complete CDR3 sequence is CSAPRGNTEAFF.

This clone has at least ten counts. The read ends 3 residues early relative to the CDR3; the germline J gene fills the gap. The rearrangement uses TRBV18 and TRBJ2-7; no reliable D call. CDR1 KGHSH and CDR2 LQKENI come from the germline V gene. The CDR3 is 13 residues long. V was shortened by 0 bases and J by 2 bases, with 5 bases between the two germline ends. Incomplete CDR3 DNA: TGTGCCAGCTCACCACCGGCAGCCTACGAG. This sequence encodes CASSPPAAYE. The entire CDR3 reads CASSPPAAYEQYF.

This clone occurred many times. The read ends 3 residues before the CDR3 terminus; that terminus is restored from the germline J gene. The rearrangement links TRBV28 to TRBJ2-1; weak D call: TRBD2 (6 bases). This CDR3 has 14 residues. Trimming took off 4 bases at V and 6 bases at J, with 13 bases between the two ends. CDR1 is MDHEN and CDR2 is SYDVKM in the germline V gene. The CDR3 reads CASSYGGASNEQFF. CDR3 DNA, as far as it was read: TGTGCCAGCAGTTACGGGGGAGCCAGCAATGAG.

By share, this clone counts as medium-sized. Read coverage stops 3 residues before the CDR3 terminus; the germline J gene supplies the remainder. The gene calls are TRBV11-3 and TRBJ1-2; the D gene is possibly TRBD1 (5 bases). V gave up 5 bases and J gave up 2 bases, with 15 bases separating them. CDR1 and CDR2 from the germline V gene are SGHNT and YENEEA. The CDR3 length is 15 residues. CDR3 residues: CASSLLGGVNYGYTF. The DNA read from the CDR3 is TGTGCCAGCAGCCTCCTTGGAGGGGTGAACTATGGC.

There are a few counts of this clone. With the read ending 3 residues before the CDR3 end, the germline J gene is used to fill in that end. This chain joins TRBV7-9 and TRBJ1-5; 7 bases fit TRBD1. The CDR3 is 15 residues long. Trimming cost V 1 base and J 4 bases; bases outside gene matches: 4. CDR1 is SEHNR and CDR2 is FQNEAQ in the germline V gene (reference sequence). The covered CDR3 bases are TGTGCCAGCAGCTTAGGGACAGGTCCAAATCAGCCC. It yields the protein CASSLGTGPNQP. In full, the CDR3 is CASSLGTGPNQPQHF.

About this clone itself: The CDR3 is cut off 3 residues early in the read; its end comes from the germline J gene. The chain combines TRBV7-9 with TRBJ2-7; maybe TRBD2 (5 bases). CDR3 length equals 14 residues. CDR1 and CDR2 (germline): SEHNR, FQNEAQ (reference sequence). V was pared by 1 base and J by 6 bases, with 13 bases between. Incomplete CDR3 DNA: TGTGCCAGCAGCTTAGGTCTAGCAGGCCTCGAG. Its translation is CASSLGLAGLE. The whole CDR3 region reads CASSLGLAGLEQYF.

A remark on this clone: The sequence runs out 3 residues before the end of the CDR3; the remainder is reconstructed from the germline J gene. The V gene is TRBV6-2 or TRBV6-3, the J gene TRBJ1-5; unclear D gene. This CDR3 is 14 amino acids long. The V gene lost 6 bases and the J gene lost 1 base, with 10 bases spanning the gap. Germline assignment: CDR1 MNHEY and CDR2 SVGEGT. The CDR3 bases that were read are TGTGCCAGCAGGGTCCGGGGAAGCAATCAGCCC. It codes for CASRVRGSNQP. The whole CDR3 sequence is CASRVRGSNQPQHF.